This T cell receptor (beta chain) comes out of a study of cytotoxic CD8 clonotypes in ibrutinib-treated CLL. Overall study findings and caveats: Public clonotypes (which were uncommon) either contracted or remained stable on treatment.

TCRdb's table, derived via immunoSEQ multiplex PCR, lists solely in-frame clones and lacks some. Here the sample spans some 350,000 clones, roughly 71% being singletons. On this clone itself: Its antigen is still unknown.

The CDR3 has 13 residues. CDR1 and CDR2 (germline): SGHDT, YYEEEE. V lost 0 bases and J lost 8, with 11 bases in between. The clonotype was recovered from a human donor with chronic lymphocytic leukemia. The chain recombines TRBV5-6 with TRBJ1-1, with a weak D call TRBD1 (5 bases). Sequenced here: PBMCs, sampled after 36 months of ibrutinib treatment. CDR3 nucleotides: TGTGCCAGCAGCTTGGTCGGGGGGTTAGAAGCTTTCTTT. This translates into CASSLVGGLEAFF.